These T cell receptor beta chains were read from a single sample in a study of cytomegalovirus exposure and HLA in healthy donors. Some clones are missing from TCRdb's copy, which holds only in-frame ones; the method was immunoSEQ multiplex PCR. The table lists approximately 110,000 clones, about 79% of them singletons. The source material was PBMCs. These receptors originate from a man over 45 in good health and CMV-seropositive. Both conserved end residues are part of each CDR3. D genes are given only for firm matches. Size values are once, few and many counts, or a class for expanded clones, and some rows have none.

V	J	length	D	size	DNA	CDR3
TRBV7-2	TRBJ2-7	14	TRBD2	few	TGTGCCAGCAGCTTAGAGCGGGGTTTCTACGAGCAGTACTTC	CASSLERGFYEQYF
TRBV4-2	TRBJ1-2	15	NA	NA	TGTGCCAGCAGCCAAGGTTTAGGGGCAGGGCACGGCTACACCTTC	CASSQGLGAGHGYTF
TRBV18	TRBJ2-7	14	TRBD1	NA	TGTGCCAGCTCACCGACAGGGGCCCCTGACGAGCAGTACTTC	CASSPTGAPDEQYF
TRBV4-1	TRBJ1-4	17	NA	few	TGCGCCAGCAGCCAGCCATCCCTCTGGGAGGGAAGTGAAAAACTGTTTTTT	CASSQPSLWEGSEKLFF
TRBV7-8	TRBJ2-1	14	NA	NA	TGTGCCAGCAGCTTACTAGCGACGGGTTTTGAGCAGTTCTTC	CASSLLATGFEQFF
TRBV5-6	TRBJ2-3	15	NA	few	TGTGCCAGCACGAGGGGGGGTTTCAGCACAGATACGCAGTATTTT	CASTRGGFSTDTQYF
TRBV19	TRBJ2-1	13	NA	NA	TGTGCCTCCCTCCAGAGCGGCTACAATGAGCAGTTCTTC	CASLQSGYNEQFF
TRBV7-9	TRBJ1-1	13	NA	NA	TGTGCCAGCACCCGGTCAGGGAACACTGAAGCTTTCTTT	CASTRSGNTEAFF
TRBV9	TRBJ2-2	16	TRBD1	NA	TGTGCCAGCAGCGGACGACAGGGGGCGAACACCGGGGAGCTGTTTTTT	CASSGRQGANTGELFF
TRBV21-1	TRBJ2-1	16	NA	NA	TGTGCCAGCAGCCCTCGCGGTCTTCAATTCTACAATGAGCAGTTCTTC	CASSPRGLQFYNEQFF
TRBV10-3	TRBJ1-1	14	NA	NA	TGTGCCATGAAACCGGGGGAGGCGAACACTGAAGCTTTCTTT	CAMKPGEANTEAFF
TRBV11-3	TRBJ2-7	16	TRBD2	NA	TGTGCCAGCAGCTTAGGGCATAGCGGGAGTGTCTCCGAGCAGTACTTC	CASSLGHSGSVSEQYF
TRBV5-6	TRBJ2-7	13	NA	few	TGTGCCAGCAGCTTGGGCCAGGAGGACGAGCAGTACTTC	CASSLGQEDEQYF
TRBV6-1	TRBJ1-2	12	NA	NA	TGTGCCAGCAGGGACAGTTACTATGGCTACACCTTC	CASRDSYYGYTF
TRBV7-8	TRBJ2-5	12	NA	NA	TGTGCCAGCAGCTTAGAGCTGGAGACCCAGTACTTC	CASSLELETQYF
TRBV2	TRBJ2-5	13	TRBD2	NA	TGTGCCAGCGCTCTGGCGGGAGAAGAGACCCAGTACTTC	CASALAGEETQYF
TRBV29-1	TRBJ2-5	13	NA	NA	TGCAGCGTTGGTGGCAGTTTTCCAGAGACCCAGTACTTC	CSVGGSFPETQYF
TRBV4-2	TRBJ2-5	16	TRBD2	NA	TGTGCCAGCAGCCCGAGAGGGTTAGCGGGAGACGAGACCCAGTACTTC	CASSPRGLAGDETQYF
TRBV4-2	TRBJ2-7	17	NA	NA	TGTGCCAGCAGCCAAGTAGGCACAGGCTACTCCTCCTACGAGCAGTACTTC	CASSQVGTGYSSYEQYF
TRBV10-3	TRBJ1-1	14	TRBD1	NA	TGTGCCATCAGTGAGTCGACAGGGACCTTCCGGCCTTTCTTT	CAISESTGTFRPFF
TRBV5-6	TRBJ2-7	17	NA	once	TGTGCCAGCAGCCCCTTTAGGAGGGTGTATGGATCCGACGAGCAGTACTTC	CASSPFRRVYGSDEQYF
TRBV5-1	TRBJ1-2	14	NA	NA	TGCGCCAGCAGCCCGAGACAGTCTAACTATGGCTACACCTTC	CASSPRQSNYGYTF
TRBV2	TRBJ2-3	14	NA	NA	TGTGCCAGCAGTGAGGGGACTGACACAGATACGCAGTATTTT	CASSEGTDTDTQYF
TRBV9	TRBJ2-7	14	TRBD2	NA	TGTGCCAGCAGCGGGGGACTAGCGGGCTACGAGCAGTACTTC	CASSGGLAGYEQYF
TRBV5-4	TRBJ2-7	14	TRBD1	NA	TGTGCCAGCAGCCCCAGGGACAGTGTCTACGAGCAGTACTTC	CASSPRDSVYEQYF
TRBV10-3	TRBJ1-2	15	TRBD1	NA	TGTGCCACCAGTGAAAGGGCAGGGGGTGACTATGGCTACACCTTC	CATSERAGGDYGYTF
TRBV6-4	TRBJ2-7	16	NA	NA	TGTGCCAGCAGTGCGGTGGGGGCGGCGAGCTCCTACGAGCAGTACTTC	CASSAVGAASSYEQYF
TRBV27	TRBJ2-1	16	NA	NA	TGTGCCAGCAAACCCCGGGGGTACGTATTAAACAATGAGCAGTTCTTC	CASKPRGYVLNNEQFF